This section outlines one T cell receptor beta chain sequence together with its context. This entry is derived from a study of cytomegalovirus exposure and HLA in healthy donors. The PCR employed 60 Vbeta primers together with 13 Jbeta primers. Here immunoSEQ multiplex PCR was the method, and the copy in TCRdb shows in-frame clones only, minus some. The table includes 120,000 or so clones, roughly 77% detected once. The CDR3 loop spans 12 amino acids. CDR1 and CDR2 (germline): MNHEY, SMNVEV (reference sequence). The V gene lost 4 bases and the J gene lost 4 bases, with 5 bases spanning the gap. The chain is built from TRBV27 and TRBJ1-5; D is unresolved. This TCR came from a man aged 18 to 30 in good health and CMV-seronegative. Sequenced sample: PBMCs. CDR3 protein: CASSSHNQPQHF. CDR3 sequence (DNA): TGTGCCAGCAGTTCCCATAATCAGCCCCAGCATTTT.